This T cell receptor (beta chain) was retrieved from a study of a mutant IDH1 vaccine in newly diagnosed glioma (dated by TCRdb to 2020 to 2023). Looking at the study overall: Vaccination started 4-6 weeks after radiotherapy alone, or was given together with temozolomide cycles in the groups whose treatment included chemotherapy. Of the roughly 30 treated patients, 62.5% were male and about 40% were female, and a mean age of roughly 37 years was recorded. Before enrollment, most patients had been given radiochemotherapy with temozolomide as standard therapy, while the rest had received either radiotherapy alone or temozolomide alone. The week-35 safety follow-up was designated visit V12, and the week-47 end of study was designated visit V13. Peripheral blood was drawn at six visits: V03 (baseline), V05, V07, V10, V12 and V13. Longitudinal TCRB deep sequencing was performed for about two dozen treated patients wherever samples were available for exploratory analyses. Study-level results and caveats: Vaccine-induced immune responses across multiple MHC alleles were detected in about 92% of patients. Pseudoprogression seemed to be unrelated to changes in the top peripheral T cell clonotypes found by TCRB sequencing. Availability determined which PBMC samples were chosen for TCRB deep sequencing. It was noted by the authors that analyses of patient blood samples could not be reproduced owing to sample limitations.

The sample's time point label is to be understood as: week 35, safety follow-up. A 20-mer mutant IDH1 peptide at 300 micrograms in Montanide made up each vaccine dose, which was injected subcutaneously together with topical imiquimod. Eight vaccinations were administered to patients in weeks 1, 3, 5, 7, 11, 15, 19 and 23, corresponding to visits V03 through V10. The donors had newly diagnosed IDH1-mutant astrocytomas of WHO grade 3 or 4 that showed loss of nuclear ATRX. The samples were drawn from NOA16, a multicentre, single-arm, open-label phase I trial in Germany that tested a mutant IDH1 peptide vaccine in humans for the first time. Genomic DNA for TCRB sequencing was isolated from EDTA blood with the DNeasy Blood and Tissue Kit. The germline V gene (reference sequence) provides CDR1 SEHNR and CDR2 FQNEAQ. The CDR3, from cysteine to phenylalanine, totals 14 residues. The read is trimmed to its CDR3 DNA, 42 bases read in frame from base 1. V is cut by 5 bases and J by 7 bases, and the space between the germline ends is 15 bases.

With regard to this clone: The specificity of this receptor is unknown. The sample holds no much larger clone one base away, and base qualities are not on file.

The method was the immunoSEQ multiplex PCR assay. Following the manufacturer's protocol, the hsTCRB Kit was used to amplify rearranged TCR beta chain sequences. TCRB libraries were sequenced on an Illumina MiSeq. Per the original workflow: Demultiplexing, trimming and gene mapping were performed with the kit vendor's proprietary platform. TCRdb mirrors the immuneACCESS table, restricted to in-frame sequences. Some clones are absent from its copies; in checked studies, under half trace to an unresolved V gene, and the reason for the others is unknown. V, J and clone size are those of that table, while D and trimming were read from the DNA. The sample table records around 70,000 clones; around 87% of these occur just once. The leading ten clones occupy roughly 2% of the sample.

This specimen consisted of PBMCs, obtained from a glioma patient whose treatment included an IDH1 peptide vaccine. The TCR was taken from a man aged 25 to 45 with glioma. The chain is encoded by TRBV7-9 joined to TRBJ1-3; too little of a D gene remains to name it. The CDR3 amino acid sequence is: CASSPLVVENTIYF. DNA sequence: TGTGCCAGCAGCCCGTTGGTCGTGGAGAACACCATATATTTT.